A selection of T cell receptor beta chains follows, all from one sample in a study of blood T cells in healthy people across ages. TCRdb processed the 5' RACE reads anew with MiXCR; each CDR3 protein has one entry. This table has approximately 600,000 distinct CDR3 sequences, roughly 53% appearing once. The sample consisted of blood. The receptors stem from a man between 60 and 75 years old in good health. CDR3s include the opening cysteine and the closing phenylalanine or tryptophan. The D gene is left open where the match is weak.

TRBV20-1	TRBD1	TRBJ2-1	CSATPGQGRDEQFF
TRBV20-1	.	TRBJ2-3	CSAPWAGTDTQYF
TRBV5-1	TRBD2	TRBJ2-7	CASSYGTIAYEQYF
TRBV20-1	TRBD2	TRBJ2-3	CSASHPFPGLAGASRDTQYF
TRBV12-3/TRBV12-4	.	TRBJ1-1	CASSLGTENTEAFF
TRBV6-2/TRBV6-3	TRBD1	TRBJ1-2	CASSYLRDSAGYTF
TRBV20-1	TRBD1	TRBJ2-3	CSARDRRTGGADTQYF
TRBV6-5	TRBD1	TRBJ2-1	CASSNPGQVEFF
TRBV25-1	.	TRBJ2-1	CASSELGYEQFF
TRBV14	.	.	CASSPQVISEQYF
TRBV7-2	TRBD1	TRBJ2-4	CASSLGDREGKNIQYF
TRBV2	.	TRBJ2-1	CASSVRRVSYNEQFF
TRBV29-1	.	TRBJ1-2	CSAEQGYGYTF
TRBV20-1	.	TRBJ2-5	CSVREGARETQYF